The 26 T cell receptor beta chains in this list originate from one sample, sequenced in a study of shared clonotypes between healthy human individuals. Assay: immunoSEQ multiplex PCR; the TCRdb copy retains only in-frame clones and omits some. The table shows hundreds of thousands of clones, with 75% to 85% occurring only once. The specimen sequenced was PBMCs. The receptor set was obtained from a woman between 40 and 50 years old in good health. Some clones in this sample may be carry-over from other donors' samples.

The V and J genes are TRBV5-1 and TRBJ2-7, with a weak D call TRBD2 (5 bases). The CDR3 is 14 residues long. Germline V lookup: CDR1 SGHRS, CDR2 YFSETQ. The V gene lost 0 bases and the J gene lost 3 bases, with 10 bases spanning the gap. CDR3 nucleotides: TGCGCCAGCAGCTTGGCCGGGAAGTTCTACGAGCAGTACTTC. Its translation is CASSLAGKFYEQYF.

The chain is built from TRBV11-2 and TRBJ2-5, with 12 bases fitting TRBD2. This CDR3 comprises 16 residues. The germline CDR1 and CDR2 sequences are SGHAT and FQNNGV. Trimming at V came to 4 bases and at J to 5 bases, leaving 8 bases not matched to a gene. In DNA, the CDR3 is TGTGCCAGCAGCTCCCTAGCGGGAGGGGGGTTGGAGACCCAGTACTTC. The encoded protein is CASSSLAGGGLETQYF.

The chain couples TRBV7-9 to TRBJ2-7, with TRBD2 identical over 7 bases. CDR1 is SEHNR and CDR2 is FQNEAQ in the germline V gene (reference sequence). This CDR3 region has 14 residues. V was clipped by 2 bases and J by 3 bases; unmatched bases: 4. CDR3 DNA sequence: TGTGCCAGCAGCTTATGGGAGGGATTCTACGAGCAGTACTTC. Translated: CASSLWEGFYEQYF.

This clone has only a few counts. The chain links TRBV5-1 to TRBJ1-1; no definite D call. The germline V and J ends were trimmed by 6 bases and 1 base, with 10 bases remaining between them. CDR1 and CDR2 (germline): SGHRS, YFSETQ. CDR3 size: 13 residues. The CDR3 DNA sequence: TGCGCCAGCAAAAGGACGGGGAACACTGAAGCTTTCTTT. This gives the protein CASKRTGNTEAFF. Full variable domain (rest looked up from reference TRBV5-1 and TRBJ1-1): KAGVTQTPRYLIKTRGQQVTLSCSPISGHRSVSWYQQTPGQGLQFLFEYFSETQRNKGNFPGRFSGRQFSNSRSEMNVSTLELGDSALYLCASKRTGNTEAFFGQGTRLTVV.

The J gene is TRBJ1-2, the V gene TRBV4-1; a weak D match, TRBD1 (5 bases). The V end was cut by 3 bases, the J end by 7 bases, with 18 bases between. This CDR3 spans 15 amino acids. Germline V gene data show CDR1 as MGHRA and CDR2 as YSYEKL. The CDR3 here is CASSHPRGGRGGYTF. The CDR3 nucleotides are TGCGCCAGCAGCCACCCACGGGGGGGAAGGGGTGGCTACACCTTC.

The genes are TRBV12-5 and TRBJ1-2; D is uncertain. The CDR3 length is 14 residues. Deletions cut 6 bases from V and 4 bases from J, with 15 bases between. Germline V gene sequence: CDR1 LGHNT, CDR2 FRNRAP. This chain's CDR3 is CASGVSGKSYGYTF. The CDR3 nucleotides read TGTGCTAGTGGGGTGAGCGGGAAGAGCTATGGCTACACCTTC.

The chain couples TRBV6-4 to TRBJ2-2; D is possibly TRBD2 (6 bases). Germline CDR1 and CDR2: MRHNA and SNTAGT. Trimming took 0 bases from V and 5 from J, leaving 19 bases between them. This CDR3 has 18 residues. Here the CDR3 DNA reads TGTGCCAGCAGTGACTCCCCAGGGAACTCCGGGGGAACCGGGGAGCTGTTTTTT. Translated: CASSDSPGNSGGTGELFF.

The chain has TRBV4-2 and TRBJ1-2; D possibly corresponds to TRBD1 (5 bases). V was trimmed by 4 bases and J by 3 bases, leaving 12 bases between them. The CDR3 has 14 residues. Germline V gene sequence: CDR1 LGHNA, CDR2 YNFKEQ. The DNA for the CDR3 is TGTGCCAGCAGCCGGAAAGGGGTCGACTATGGCTACACCTTC. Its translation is CASSRKGVDYGYTF.

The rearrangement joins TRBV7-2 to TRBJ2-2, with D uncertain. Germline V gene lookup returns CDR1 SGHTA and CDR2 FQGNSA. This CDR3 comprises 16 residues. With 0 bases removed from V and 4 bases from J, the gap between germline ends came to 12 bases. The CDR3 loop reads CASSLASARLTGELFF. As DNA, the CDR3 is TGTGCCAGCAGCTTAGCGTCCGCCAGACTCACCGGGGAGCTGTTTTTT.

CDR3 in amino acids: CASSVPGGMNTEAFF. CDR3 nucleotides: TGTGCCAGCAGTGTACCAGGGGGAATGAACACTGAAGCTTTCTTT. The rearrangement links TRBV28 to TRBJ1-1; TRBD1 agrees at 7 bases. CDR3 length: 15 residues. Germline values: CDR1 MDHEN, CDR2 SYDVKM. The J segment lost 0 bases and the V segment lost 5 bases, leaving 6 bases of the junction unmatched.

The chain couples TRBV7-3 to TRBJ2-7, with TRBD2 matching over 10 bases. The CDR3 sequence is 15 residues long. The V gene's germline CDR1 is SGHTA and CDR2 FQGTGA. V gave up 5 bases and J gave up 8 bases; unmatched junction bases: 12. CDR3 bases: TGTGCCAGCAGCCCCAATGGGCTAGCGGGAGAGAAGCAGTACTTC. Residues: CASSPNGLAGEKQYF.

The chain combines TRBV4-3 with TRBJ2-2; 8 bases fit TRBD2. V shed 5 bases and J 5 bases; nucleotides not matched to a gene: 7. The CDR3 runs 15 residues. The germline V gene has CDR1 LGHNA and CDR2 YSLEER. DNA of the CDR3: TGCGCCAGCAGCATTAGTAGCGGGAATACCGGGGAGCTGTTTTTT. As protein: CASSISSGNTGELFF.

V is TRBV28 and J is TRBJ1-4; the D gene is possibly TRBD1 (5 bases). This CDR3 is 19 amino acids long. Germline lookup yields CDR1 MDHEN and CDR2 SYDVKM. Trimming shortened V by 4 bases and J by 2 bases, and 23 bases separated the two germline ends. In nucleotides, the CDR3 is TGTGCCAGCAGTTCTTTGATTGGGGCTACGATTGCTACTAATGAAAAACTGTTTTTT. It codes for CASSSLIGATIATNEKLFF.

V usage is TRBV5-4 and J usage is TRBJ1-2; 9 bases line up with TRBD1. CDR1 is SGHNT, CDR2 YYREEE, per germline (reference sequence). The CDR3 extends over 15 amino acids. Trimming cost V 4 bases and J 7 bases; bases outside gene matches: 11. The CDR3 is CASSLSGTGLSGYTF. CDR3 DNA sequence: TGTGCCAGCAGCCTGAGTGGGACAGGGCTGAGTGGCTACACCTTC.

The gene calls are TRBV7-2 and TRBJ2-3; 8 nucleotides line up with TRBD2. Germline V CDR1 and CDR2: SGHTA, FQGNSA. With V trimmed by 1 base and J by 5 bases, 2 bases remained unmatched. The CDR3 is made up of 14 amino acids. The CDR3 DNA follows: TGTGCCAGCAGCTTAGTCCGGGGGGGAGATACGCAGTATTTT. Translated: CASSLVRGGDTQYF.

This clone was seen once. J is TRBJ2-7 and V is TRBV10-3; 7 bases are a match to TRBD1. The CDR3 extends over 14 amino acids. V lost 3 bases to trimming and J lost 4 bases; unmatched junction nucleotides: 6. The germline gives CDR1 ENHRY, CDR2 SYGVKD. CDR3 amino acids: CAISETGASYEQYF. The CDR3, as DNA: TGTGCCATCAGTGAAACAGGGGCATCGTACGAGCAGTACTTC.

This CDR3 is CASSQPGQGAETQYF. The CDR3 nucleotides are TGTGCCAGCAGCCAGCCGGGACAGGGGGCAGAGACCCAGTACTTC. The V call is TRBV7-8, the J call TRBJ2-5; 12 nucleotides agree with TRBD1. CDR3 size: 15 residues. From germline, CDR1 is SGHVS and CDR2 FQNEAQ. Trimming took 5 bases from V and 4 from J; bases not matched to a gene: 5.

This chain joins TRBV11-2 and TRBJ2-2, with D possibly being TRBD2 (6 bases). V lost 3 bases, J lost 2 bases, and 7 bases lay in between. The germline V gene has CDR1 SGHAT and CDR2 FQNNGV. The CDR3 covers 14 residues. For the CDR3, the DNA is TGTGCCAGCAGCTTCGGGACTAACACCGGGGAGCTGTTTTTT. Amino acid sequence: CASSFGTNTGELFF.

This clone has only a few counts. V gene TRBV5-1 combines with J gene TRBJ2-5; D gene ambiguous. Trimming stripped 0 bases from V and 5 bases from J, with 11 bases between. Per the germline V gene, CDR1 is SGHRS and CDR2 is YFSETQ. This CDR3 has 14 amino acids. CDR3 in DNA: TGCGCCAGCAGCTTGGGGCTAGACGTTGAGACCCAGTACTTC. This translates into CASSLGLDVETQYF.

CDR3 sequence reads: CASPQGRAALKGELFF. In DNA form, the CDR3 reads TGTGCCAGTCCCCAGGGGCGAGCGGCACTGAAGGGGGAGCTGTTTTTT. The gene calls are TRBV5-5 and TRBJ2-2; D might be TRBD1 (6 bases). V lost 8 bases to trimming and J lost 8 bases, with 25 bases between them. The CDR3 length is 16 residues. The germline V gene encodes CDR1 SGHKS and CDR2 YYEKEE (reference sequence).

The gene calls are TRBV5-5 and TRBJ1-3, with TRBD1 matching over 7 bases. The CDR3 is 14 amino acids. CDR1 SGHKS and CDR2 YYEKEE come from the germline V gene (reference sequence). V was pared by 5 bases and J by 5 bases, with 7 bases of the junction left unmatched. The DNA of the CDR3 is TGTGCCAGCAGATACACAGGGGAACGAAACACCATATATTTT. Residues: CASRYTGERNTIYF.

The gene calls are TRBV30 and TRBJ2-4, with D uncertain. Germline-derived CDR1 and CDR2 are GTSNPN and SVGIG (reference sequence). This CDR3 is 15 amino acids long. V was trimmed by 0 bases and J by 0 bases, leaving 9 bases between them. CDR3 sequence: CAWSVGQSAKNIQYF. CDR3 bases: TGTGCCTGGAGTGTTGGGCAGTCAGCCAAAAACATTCAGTACTTC.

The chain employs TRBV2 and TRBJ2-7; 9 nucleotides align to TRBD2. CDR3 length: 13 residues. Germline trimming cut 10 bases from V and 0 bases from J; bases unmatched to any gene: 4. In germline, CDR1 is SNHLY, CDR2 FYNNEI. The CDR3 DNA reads TGTGCCACCAGACTAGCGGCCTCCTACGAGCAGTACTTC. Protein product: CATRLAASYEQYF.

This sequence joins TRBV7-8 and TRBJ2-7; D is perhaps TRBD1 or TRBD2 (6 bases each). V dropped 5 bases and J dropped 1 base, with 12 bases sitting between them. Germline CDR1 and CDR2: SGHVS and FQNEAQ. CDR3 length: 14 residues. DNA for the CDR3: TGTGCCAGCAGCCCTGCGGGACAATCCTACGAGCAGTACTTC. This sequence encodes CASSPAGQSYEQYF.

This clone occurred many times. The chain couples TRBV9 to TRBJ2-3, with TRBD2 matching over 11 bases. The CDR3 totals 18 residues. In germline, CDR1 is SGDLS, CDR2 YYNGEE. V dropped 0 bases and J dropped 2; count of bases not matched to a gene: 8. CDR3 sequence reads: CASSVAGGTSGLTDTQYF. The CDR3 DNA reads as TGTGCCAGCAGCGTAGCTGGTGGGACTAGCGGACTCACAGATACGCAGTATTTT. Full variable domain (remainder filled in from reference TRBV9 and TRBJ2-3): DSGVTQTPKHLITATGQRVTLRCSPRSGDLSVYWYQQSLDQGLQFLIQYYNGEERAKGNILERFSAQQFPDLHSELNLSSLELGDSALYFCASSVAGGTSGLTDTQYFGPGTRLTVL.

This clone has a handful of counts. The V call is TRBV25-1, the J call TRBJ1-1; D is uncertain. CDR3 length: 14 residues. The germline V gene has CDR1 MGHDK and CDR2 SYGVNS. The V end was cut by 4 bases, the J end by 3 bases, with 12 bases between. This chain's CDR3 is CASSVAGRDTEAFF. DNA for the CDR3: TGTGCCAGCAGTGTGGCAGGAAGGGACACTGAAGCTTTCTTT.